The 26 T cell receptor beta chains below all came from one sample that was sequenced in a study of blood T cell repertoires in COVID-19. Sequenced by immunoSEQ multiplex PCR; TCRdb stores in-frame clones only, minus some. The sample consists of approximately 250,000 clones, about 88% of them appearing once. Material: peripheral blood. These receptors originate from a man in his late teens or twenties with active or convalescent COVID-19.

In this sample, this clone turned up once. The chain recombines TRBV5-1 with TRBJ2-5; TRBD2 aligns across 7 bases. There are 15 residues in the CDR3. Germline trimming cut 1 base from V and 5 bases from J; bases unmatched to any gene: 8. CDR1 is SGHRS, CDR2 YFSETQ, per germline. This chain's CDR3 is CASSLQDPGGETQYF. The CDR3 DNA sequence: TGCGCCAGCAGCTTGCAGGACCCCGGGGGGGAGACCCAGTACTTC.

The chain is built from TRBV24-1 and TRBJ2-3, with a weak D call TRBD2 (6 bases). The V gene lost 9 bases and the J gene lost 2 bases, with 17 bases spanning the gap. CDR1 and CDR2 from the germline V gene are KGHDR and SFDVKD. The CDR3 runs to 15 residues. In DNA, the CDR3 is TGTGCCACCGGAGGGGATACATCATACACAGATACGCAGTATTTT. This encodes CATGGDTSYTDTQYF.

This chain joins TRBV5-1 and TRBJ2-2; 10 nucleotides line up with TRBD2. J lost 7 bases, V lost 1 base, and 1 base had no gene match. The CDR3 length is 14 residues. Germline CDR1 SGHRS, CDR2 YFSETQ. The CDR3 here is CASSLLAGDGELFF. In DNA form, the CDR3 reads TGCGCCAGCAGCTTGCTAGCGGGAGACGGGGAGCTGTTTTTT. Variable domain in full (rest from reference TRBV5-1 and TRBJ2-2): KAGVTQTPRYLIKTRGQQVTLSCSPISGHRSVSWYQQTPGQGLQFLFEYFSETQRNKGNFPGRFSGRQFSNSRSEMNVSTLELGDSALYLCASSLLAGDGELFFGEGSRLTVL.

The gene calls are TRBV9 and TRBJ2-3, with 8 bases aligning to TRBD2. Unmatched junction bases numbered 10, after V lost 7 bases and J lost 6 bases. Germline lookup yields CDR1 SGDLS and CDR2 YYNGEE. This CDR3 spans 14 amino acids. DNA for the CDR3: TGTGCCAGCGACCGGGGGGGCGCATCGGATACGCAGTATTTT. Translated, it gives CASDRGGASDTQYF. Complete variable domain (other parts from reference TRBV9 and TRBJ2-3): DSGVTQTPKHLITATGQRVTLRCSPRSGDLSVYWYQQSLDQGLQFLIQYYNGEERAKGNILERFSAQQFPDLHSELNLSSLELGDSALYFCASDRGGASDTQYFGPGTRLTVL.

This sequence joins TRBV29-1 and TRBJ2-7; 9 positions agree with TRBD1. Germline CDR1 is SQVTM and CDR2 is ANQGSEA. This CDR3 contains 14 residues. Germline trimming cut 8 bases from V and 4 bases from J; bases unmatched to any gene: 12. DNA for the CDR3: TGCAGCCTCTTACTAGGGACAGGGACTTACGAGCAGTACTTC. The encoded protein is CSLLLGTGTYEQYF.

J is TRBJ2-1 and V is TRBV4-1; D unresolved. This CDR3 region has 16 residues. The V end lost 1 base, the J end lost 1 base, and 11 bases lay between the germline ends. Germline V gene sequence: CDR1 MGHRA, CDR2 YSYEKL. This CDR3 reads CASSQAQVDSYNEQFF. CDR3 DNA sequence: TGCGCCAGCAGCCAAGCTCAGGTGGATTCCTACAATGAGCAGTTCTTC.

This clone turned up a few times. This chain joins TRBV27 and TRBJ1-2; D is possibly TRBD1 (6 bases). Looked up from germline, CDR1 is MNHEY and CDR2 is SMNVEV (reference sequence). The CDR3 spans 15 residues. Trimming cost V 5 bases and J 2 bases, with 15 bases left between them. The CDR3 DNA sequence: TGTGCCAGCAGTCCGACAGGCGGATCAAACTATGGCTACACCTTC. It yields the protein CASSPTGGSNYGYTF.

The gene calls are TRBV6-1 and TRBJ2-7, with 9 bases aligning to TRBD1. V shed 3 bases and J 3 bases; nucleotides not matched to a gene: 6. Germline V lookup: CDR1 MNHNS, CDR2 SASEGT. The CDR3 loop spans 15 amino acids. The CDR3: CASSEVTGGYYEQYF. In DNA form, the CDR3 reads TGTGCCAGCAGTGAGGTGACAGGGGGTTACTACGAGCAGTACTTC.

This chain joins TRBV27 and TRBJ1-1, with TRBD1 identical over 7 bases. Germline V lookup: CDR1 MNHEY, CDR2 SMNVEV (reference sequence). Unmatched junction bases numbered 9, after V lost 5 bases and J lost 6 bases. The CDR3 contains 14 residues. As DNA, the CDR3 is TGTGCCAGCAGTCCCAACAGGGGTCGGGCTGAAGCTTTCTTT. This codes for CASSPNRGRAEAFF.

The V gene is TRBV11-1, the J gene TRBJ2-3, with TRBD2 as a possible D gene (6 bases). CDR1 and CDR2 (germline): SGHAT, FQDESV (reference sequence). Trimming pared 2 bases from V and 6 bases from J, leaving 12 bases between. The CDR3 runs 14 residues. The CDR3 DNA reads TGTGCCAGCAGCTTATTCGGGGGTGCGGATACGCAGTATTTT. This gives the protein CASSLFGGADTQYF. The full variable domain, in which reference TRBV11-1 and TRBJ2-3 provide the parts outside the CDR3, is EAEVAQSPRYKITEKSQAVAFWCDPISGHATLYWYRQILGQGPELLVQFQDESVVDDSQLPKDRFSAERLKGVDSTLKIQPAELGDSAMYLCASSLFGGADTQYFGPGTRLTVL.

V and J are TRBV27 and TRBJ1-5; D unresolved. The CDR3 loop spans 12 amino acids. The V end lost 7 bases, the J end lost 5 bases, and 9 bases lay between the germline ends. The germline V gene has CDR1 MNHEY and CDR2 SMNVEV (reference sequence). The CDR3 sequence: CASNFSDQPQHF. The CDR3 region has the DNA TGTGCCAGCAATTTCTCAGATCAGCCCCAGCATTTT.

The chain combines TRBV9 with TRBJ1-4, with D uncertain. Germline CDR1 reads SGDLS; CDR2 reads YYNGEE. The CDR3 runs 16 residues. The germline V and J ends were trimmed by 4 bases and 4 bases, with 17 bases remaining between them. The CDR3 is CASSQNPGGHNEKLFF. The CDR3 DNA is TGTGCCAGCAGCCAAAACCCGGGAGGGCATAATGAAAAACTGTTTTTT.

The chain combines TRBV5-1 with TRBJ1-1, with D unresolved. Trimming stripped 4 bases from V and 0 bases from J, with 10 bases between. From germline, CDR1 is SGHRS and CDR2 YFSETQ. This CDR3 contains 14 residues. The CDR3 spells CASSPGRMNTEAFF. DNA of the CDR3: TGCGCCAGCAGCCCGGGGAGAATGAACACTGAAGCTTTCTTT.

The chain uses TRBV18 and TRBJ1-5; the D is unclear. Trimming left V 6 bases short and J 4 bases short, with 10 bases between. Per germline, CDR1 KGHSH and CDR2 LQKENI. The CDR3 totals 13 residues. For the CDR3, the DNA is TGTGCCAGCTCCTCGCTAGAGAATCAGCCCCAGCATTTT. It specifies CASSSLENQPQHF.

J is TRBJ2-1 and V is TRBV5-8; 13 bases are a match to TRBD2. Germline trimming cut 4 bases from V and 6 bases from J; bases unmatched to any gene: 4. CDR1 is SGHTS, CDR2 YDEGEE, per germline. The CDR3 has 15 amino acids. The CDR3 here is CASSTGTSGTNEQFF. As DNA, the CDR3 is TGTGCCAGCAGCACCGGGACTAGCGGGACCAATGAGCAGTTCTTC. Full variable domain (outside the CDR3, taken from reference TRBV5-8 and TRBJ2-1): EAGVTQSPTHLIKTRGQQATLRCSPISGHTSVYWYQQALGLGLQFLLWYDEGEERNRGNFPPRFSGRQFPNYSSELNVNALELEDSALYLCASSTGTSGTNEQFFGPGTRLTVL.

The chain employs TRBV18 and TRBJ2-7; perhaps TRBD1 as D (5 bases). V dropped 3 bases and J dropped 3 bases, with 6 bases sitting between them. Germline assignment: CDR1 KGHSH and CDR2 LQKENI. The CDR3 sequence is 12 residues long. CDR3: CASSPTVYEQYF. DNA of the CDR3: TGTGCCAGCTCACCGACAGTCTACGAGCAGTACTTC.

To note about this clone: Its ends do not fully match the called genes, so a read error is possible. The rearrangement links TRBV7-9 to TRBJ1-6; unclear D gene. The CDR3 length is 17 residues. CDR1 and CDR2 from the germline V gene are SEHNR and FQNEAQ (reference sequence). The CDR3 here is CASSLETTGSYNSPLHF. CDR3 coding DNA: TGTGCCAGCAGCTTAGAAACAACGGGATCCTACAATTCACCCCTCCACTTT. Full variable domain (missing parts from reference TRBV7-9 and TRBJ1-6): DTGVSQNPRHKITKRGQNVTFRCDPISEHNRLYWYRQTLGQGPEFLTYFQNEAQLEKSRLLSDRFSAERPKGSFSTLEIQRTEQGDSAMYLCASSLETTGSYNSPLHFGNGTRLTVT.

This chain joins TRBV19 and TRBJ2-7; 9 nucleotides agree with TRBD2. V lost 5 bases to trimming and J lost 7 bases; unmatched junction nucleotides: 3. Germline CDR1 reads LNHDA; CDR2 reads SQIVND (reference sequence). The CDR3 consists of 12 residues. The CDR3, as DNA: TGTGCCAGTAGTCCTCTAGCGGGGGAGCAGTACTTC. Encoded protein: CASSPLAGEQYF.

This CDR3 reads CASTTGVSPLHF. DNA for the CDR3: TGTGCCAGCACGACAGGGGTTTCACCCCTCCACTTT. The chain couples TRBV27 to TRBJ1-6, with 8 positions matching TRBD1. With 7 bases clipped from V and 9 bases from J, the junction kept 2 bases outside the gene matches. Germline CDR1 is MNHEY and CDR2 is SMNVEV (reference sequence). This CDR3 region has 12 residues.

Here the CDR3 reads CASSSGQPAMGEKLFF. The CDR3 nucleotides are TGTGCCAGCAGTTCCGGACAGCCCGCTATGGGGGAAAAACTGTTTTTT. This chain links TRBV28 with TRBJ1-4, with D possibly TRBD1 on 6 matching bases. This CDR3 is 16 amino acids long. V was cut by 4 bases and J by 8 bases, with 20 bases left in between. Germline CDR1 is MDHEN and CDR2 is SYDVKM.

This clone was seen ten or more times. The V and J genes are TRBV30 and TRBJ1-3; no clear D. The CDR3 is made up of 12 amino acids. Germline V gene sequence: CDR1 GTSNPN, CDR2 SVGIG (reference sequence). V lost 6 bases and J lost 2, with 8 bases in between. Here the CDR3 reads CACGYTGNTIYF. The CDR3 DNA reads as TGTGCCTGTGGATACACTGGAAACACCATATATTTT.

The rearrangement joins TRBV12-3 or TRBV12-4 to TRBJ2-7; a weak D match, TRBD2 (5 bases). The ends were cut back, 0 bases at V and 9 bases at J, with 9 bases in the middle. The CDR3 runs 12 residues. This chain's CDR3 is CASSLAAEGQYF. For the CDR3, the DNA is TGTGCCAGCAGTTTAGCTGCAGAGGGGCAGTACTTC.

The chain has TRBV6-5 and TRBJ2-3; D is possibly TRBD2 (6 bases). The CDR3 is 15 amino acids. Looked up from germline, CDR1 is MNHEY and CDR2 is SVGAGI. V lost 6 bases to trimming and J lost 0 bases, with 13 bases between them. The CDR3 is CASSTRRASTDTQYF. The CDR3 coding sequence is TGTGCCAGCAGCACCCGGAGGGCTAGCACAGATACGCAGTATTTT.

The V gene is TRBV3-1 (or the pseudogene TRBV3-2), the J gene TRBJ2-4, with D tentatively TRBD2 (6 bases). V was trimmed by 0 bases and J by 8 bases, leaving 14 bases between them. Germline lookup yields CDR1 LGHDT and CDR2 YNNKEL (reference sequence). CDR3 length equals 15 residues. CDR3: CASSQDGSSGDIQYF. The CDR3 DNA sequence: TGTGCCAGCAGCCAAGATGGGTCCTCGGGGGACATTCAGTACTTC.

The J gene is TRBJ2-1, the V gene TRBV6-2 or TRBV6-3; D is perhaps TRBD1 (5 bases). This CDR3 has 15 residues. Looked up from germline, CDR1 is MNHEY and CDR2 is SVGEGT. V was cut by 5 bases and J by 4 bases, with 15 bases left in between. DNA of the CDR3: TGTGCCAGCAGTGACACCCAGGGATATTACAATGAGCAGTTCTTC. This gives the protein CASSDTQGYYNEQFF.

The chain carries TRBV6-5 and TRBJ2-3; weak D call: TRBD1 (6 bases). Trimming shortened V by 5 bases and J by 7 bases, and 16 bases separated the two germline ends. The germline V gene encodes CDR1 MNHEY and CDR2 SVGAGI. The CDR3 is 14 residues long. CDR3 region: CASSPLAWGHTQYF. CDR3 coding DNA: TGTGCCAGCAGTCCTCTTGCCTGGGGGCATACGCAGTATTTT.